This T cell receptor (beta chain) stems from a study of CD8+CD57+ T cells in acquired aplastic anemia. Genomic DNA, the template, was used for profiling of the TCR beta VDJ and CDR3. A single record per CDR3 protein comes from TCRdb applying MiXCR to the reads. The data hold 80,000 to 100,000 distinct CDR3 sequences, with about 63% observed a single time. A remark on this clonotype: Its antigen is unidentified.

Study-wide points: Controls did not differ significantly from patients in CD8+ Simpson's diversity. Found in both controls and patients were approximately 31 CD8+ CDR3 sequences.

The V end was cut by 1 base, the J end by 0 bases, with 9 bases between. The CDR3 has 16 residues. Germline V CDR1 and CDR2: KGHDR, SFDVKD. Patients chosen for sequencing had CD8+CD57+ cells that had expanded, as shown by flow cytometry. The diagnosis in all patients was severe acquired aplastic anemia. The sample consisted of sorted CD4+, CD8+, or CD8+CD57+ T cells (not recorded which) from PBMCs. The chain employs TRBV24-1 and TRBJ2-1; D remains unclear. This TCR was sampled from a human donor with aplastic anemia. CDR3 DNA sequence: TGTGCCACCAGTGATTTCCGGGCCTACTCCTACAATGAGCAGTTCTTC. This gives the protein CATSDFRAYSYNEQFF.